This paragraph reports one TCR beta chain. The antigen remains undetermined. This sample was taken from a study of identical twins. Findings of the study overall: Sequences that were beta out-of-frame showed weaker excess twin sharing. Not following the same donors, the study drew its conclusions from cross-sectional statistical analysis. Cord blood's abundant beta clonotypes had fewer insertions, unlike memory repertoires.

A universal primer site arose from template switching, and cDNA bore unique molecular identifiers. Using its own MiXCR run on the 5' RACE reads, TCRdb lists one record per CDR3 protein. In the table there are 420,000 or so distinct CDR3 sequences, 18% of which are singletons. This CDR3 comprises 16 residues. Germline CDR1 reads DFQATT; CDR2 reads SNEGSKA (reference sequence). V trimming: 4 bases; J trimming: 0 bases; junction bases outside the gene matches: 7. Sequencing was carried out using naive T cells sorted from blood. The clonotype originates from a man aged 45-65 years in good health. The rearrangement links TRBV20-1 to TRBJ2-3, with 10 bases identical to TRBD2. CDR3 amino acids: CSATRLTSGSTDTQYF. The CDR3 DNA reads TGCAGTGCTACCAGACTGACTAGCGGGAGCACAGATACGCAGTATTTT.